Presented here are 20 T cell receptor beta chains from one specimen sequenced in a study of neurological immune-mediated disorders. TCRdb reprocessed the 5' RACE reads with MiXCR, giving one entry per CDR3 protein. The sample has under 40,000 distinct CDR3 sequences; less than 9% are singletons. The material sequenced was CD4+ T cells from blood. These receptors were taken from a man aged 50-60 years in good health.

The V and J genes are TRBV29-1 and TRBJ2-2, with D possibly matching TRBD1 (6 bases). The CDR3 runs to 14 residues. Germline V CDR1 and CDR2: SQVTM, ANQGSEA. Trimming took off 4 bases at V and 6 bases at J, with 15 bases between the two ends. The CDR3 spells CSVGNQQGSGELFF. CDR3 DNA sequence: TGCAGCGTTGGTAACCAACAGGGATCCGGGGAGCTGTTTTTT.

At least ten counts were recorded for this clonotype. This chain connects TRBV15 to TRBJ2-7; 7 nucleotides line up with TRBD2. This CDR3 is 16 amino acids long. V dropped 3 bases and J dropped 6; count of bases not matched to a gene: 14. CDR1 LNHNV and CDR2 YYDKDF come from the germline V gene (reference sequence). CDR3: CATSRQMGGGSIEQYF. The CDR3 region has the DNA TGTGCCACCAGCAGGCAAATGGGGGGAGGGAGCATCGAGCAGTACTTC.

With regard to this clonotype: Because the CDR3 is missing its conserved closing phenylalanine or tryptophan, this is likely a read error. V and J are TRBV3-1 and TRBJ2-5; D might be TRBD2 (6 bases). This CDR3 spans 14 amino acids. With 3 bases removed from V and 5 bases from J, the gap between germline ends came to 13 bases. The germline V gene has CDR1 LGHDT and CDR2 YNNKEL (reference sequence). The CDR3 spells CASSQWGRTETQYL. DNA for the CDR3: TGTGCCAGCAGCCAGTGGGGGAGGACCGAGACCCAGTACCTC.

This clonotype showed up many times. The V call is TRBV7-9, the J call TRBJ2-4, with TRBD2 matching 8 bases. Trimming took 5 bases from V and 0 from J; bases not matched to a gene: 6. The CDR3 length is 16 residues. The V gene's germline CDR1 is SEHNR and CDR2 FQNEAQ (reference sequence). Here the CDR3 reads CASSRGGSIAKNIQYF. Written as DNA, the CDR3 is TGTGCCAGCAGCCGGGGGGGGAGTATAGCCAAAAACATTCAGTACTTC. Full variable domain (outside the CDR3, taken from reference TRBV7-9 and TRBJ2-4): DTGVSQNPRHKITKRGQNVTFRCDPISEHNRLYWYRQTLGQGPEFLTYFQNEAQLEKSRLLSDRFSAERPKGSFSTLEIQRTEQGDSAMYLCASSRGGSIAKNIQYFGAGTRLSVL.

This clonotype was seen at least ten times. This chain links TRBV7-2 with TRBJ2-1, with D perhaps TRBD2 (6 bases). V was pared by 5 bases and J by 4 bases, with 15 bases between. The CDR3 runs to 15 residues. Germline lookup yields CDR1 SGHTA and CDR2 FQGNSA. The CDR3 nucleotides read TGTGCCAGCAGCCCCACGGGGGAGAGGTACAATGAGCAGTTCTTC. Protein sequence: CASSPTGERYNEQFF.

This clonotype occurred many times. The V call is TRBV5-1, the J call TRBJ2-5; possible D gene TRBD1, 5 bases. The germline V gene has CDR1 SGHRS and CDR2 YFSETQ. The ends were cut back, 4 bases at V and 2 bases at J, with 12 bases in the middle. The CDR3 is made up of 14 amino acids. CDR3 DNA sequence: TGCGCCAGCAGCCCGGCGCAGGGACAAGAGACCCAGTACTTC. Translated: CASSPAQGQETQYF.

In its sample, this clonotype was seen many times. The gene calls are TRBV11-2 and TRBJ1-1; 8 bases agree with TRBD1. Trimming cost V 5 bases and J 2 bases; bases outside gene matches: 7. The CDR3 is 15 amino acids. Germline V lookup: CDR1 SGHAT, CDR2 FQNNGV. The CDR3 is CASSERTGINTEAFF. For the CDR3, the DNA is TGTGCCAGCAGCGAACGGACAGGGATCAACACTGAAGCTTTCTTT.

Worth noting for this clonotype: A read error may produce the germline difference seen at one junction end. The chain carries TRBV7-9 and TRBJ2-3; D tentatively reads TRBD1 or TRBD2 (5 bases each). Germline CDR1 is SEHNR and CDR2 is FQNEAQ (reference sequence). CDR3 length equals 12 residues. CDR3 in amino acids: CASSPVGAEGHF. The CDR3 DNA is TGTGCCAGCAGCCCAGTCGGGGCCGAGGGGCATTTT.

This clonotype has at least ten counts. The chain joins TRBV7-2 to TRBJ2-1, with TRBD2 matching 7 bases. Germline loops: CDR1 SGHTA, CDR2 FQGNSA. CDR3 length equals 14 residues. V gave up 6 bases and J gave up 4 bases; unmatched junction bases: 6. CDR3 loop: CASRGGRDYNEQFF. Here the CDR3 DNA reads TGTGCCAGCAGGGGCGGGAGAGATTACAATGAGCAGTTCTTC.

At least ten counts were recorded for this clonotype. The gene calls are TRBV27 and TRBJ2-5; the D gene is possibly TRBD1 (6 bases). Germline-derived CDR1 and CDR2 are MNHEY and SMNVEV (reference sequence). CDR3 length equals 16 residues. V dropped 4 bases and J dropped 4 bases, with 19 bases sitting between them. Here the CDR3 reads CASSSFYQGTGETQYF. Written as DNA, the CDR3 is TGTGCCAGCAGTTCATTCTACCAGGGGACGGGAGAGACCCAGTACTTC.

This clonotype was detected many times. The chain has TRBV7-2 and TRBJ2-3; 8 bases agree with TRBD2. Germline V lookup: CDR1 SGHTA, CDR2 FQGNSA. J lost 2 bases, V lost 5 bases, and 12 bases had no gene match. This CDR3 is built from 17 residues. This CDR3 reads CASSLKSMTSATDTQYF. The CDR3 DNA is TGTGCCAGCAGCCTAAAGAGCATGACTAGCGCCACAGATACGCAGTATTTT.

The rearrangement uses TRBV28 and TRBJ2-7, with D tentatively TRBD1 (5 bases). V was shortened by 4 bases and J by 2 bases, with 18 bases between the two germline ends. This CDR3 has 16 amino acids. Germline-derived CDR1 and CDR2 are MDHEN and SYDVKM. DNA for the CDR3: TGTGCCAGCAGTTCCTTAGGTGGGGCCCCTGCCTACGAGCAGTACTTC. As protein: CASSSLGGAPAYEQYF. Filled out from reference TRBV28 and TRBJ2-7, the complete variable domain reads DVKVTQSSRYLVKRTGEKVFLECVQDMDHENMFWYRQDPGLGLRLIYFSYDVKMKEKGDIPEGYSVSREKKERFSLILESASTNQTSMYLCASSSLGGAPAYEQYFGPGTRLTVT.

This clonotype was recorded many times. The rearrangement uses TRBV28 and TRBJ2-7, with 9 bases matching TRBD1. J lost 4 bases, V lost 2 bases, and 9 bases had no gene match. Germline V gene data show CDR1 as MDHEN and CDR2 as SYDVKM. The CDR3 covers 16 residues. DNA for the CDR3: TGTGCCAGCAGTTTAGCACTACAGGGGGCGCGATACGAGCAGTACTTC. It codes for CASSLALQGARYEQYF.

This clonotype was detected only a few times. The chain uses TRBV11-2 and TRBJ2-5, with no clear D. V was cut by 2 bases and J by 4 bases, with 14 bases left in between. The CDR3 contains 15 residues. Per the germline V gene, CDR1 is SGHAT and CDR2 is FQNNGV. The CDR3 DNA reads as TGTGCCAGCAGCTTAAAGAGCACAGCCGTAGAGACCCAGTACTTC. It codes for CASSLKSTAVETQYF.

This clonotype was recorded many times. V is TRBV7-2 and J is TRBJ1-2, with D possibly being TRBD1 (6 bases). Germline CDR1 and CDR2: SGHTA and FQGNSA. CDR3 size: 14 residues. Trimming stripped 5 bases from V and 4 bases from J, with 14 bases between. The CDR3 loop is CASSTQTGTYGYTF. The CDR3, as DNA: TGTGCCAGCAGCACCCAGACAGGCACCTATGGCTACACCTTC.

The chain recombines TRBV11-1 with TRBJ1-2; D gene ambiguous. Trimming removed 2 bases at V and 1 base at J, with 14 bases between. Germline values: CDR1 SGHAT, CDR2 FQDESV (reference sequence). The CDR3 loop spans 16 amino acids. CDR3 in DNA: TGTGCCAGCAGCTTATTCCCCGTAAAGAGTAACTATGGCTACACCTTC. This gives the protein CASSLFPVKSNYGYTF.

This clonotype was seen ten or more times. The rearrangement links TRBV10-3 to TRBJ1-2, with D hard to call. The germline CDR1 and CDR2 sequences are ENHRY and SYGVKD. Trimming cost V 3 bases and J 4 bases, with 12 bases left between them. The CDR3 sequence is 14 residues long. The CDR3 loop reads CAISDGGPTYGYTF. CDR3 bases: TGTGCCATCAGTGACGGAGGTCCGACCTATGGCTACACCTTC.

This clonotype was observed a few times. The J gene is TRBJ1-2, the V gene TRBV30, with 11 bases that match TRBD1. This CDR3 has 15 amino acids. The V gene's germline CDR1 is GTSNPN and CDR2 SVGIG (reference sequence). Unmatched junction bases numbered 11, after V lost 7 bases and J lost 4 bases. The CDR3 coding sequence is TGTGCCTCCGCCCCCGGACAGGGGGCTAGCTATGGCTACACCTTC. As protein: CASAPGQGASYGYTF.

The table lists this clonotype with many counts. J is TRBJ1-1 and V is TRBV28; D is possibly TRBD1 (6 bases). Per the germline V gene, CDR1 is MDHEN and CDR2 is SYDVKM. V gave up 6 bases and J gave up 1 base, with 15 bases separating them. CDR3 length: 15 amino acids. The chain's CDR3 is CASRQGGAGNTEAFF. CDR3 bases: TGTGCCAGCAGACAGGGCGGGGCAGGGAACACTGAAGCTTTCTTT.

This clonotype has only a few counts. The gene calls are TRBV5-1 and TRBJ2-1, with D perhaps matching TRBD1 (6 bases). V gave up 0 bases and J gave up 4 bases, with 11 bases separating them. The CDR3 runs 15 residues. Per the germline V gene, CDR1 is SGHRS and CDR2 is YFSETQ. The CDR3 is CASSLAGDLYNEQFF. CDR3 sequence (DNA): TGCGCCAGCAGCTTGGCAGGGGACCTATACAATGAGCAGTTCTTC.